The clone carrying this T cell receptor (beta chain) turned up a few times. The CDR3 length is 16 residues. PCR used 60 Vbeta primers and 13 Jbeta primers. TCRdb's table, derived via immunoSEQ multiplex PCR, lists solely in-frame clones and lacks some. This table holds under 300,000 clones, 80% to 85% found once. This sample stems from a study of cytomegalovirus exposure and HLA in healthy donors. Sequenced input: PBMCs. The TCR sequence derives from a woman in her sixties or seventies in good health and CMV-seropositive. The gene calls are TRBV21-1 and TRBJ1-2. TRBV21-1 is tagged as a pseudogene. CDR3 nucleotides: TGTGCCAGCAGCAAAGTGGAGGGGAGGGCTAATAATGGCTACACCTTC. Translation gives CASSKVEGRANNGYTF.